The clone carrying this T cell receptor (beta chain) has ten or more counts. Its antigen is not known. MiXCR was run by TCRdb on the reads, yielding one entry per CDR3 protein. The table has about 310,000 distinct CDR3 sequences, about 8.8% seen once; the top ten hold 2% to 3%. These data originate in a study of T cell repertoires in cytomegalovirus infection. Study at large: Indications of both CMV infection and matching HLA type were provided by public TCR beta signatures.

CDR1 is SGHTA, CDR2 FQGNSA, per germline. This CDR3 contains 15 residues. The germline V and J ends were trimmed by 4 bases and 2 bases, with 13 bases remaining between them. Findings and limits, study-wide: What dominated the ex vivo response were HLA-C-restricted CMV-specific TCR beta clonotypes. Cumulative frequency (of public TCR beta family members) identified carriers of CMV plus the relevant HLA.

This receptor was identified in a human donor in good health (CMV status not recorded). Some clones in this sample may be carry-over from other donors' samples. This chain links TRBV7-2 with TRBJ2-3; D gene unclear. Sequences were obtained from PBMCs. CDR3 sequence (DNA): TGTGCCAGCAGCTACGGGTCCTCCCTCACAGATACGCAGTATTTT. Amino acids: CASSYGSSLTDTQYF.